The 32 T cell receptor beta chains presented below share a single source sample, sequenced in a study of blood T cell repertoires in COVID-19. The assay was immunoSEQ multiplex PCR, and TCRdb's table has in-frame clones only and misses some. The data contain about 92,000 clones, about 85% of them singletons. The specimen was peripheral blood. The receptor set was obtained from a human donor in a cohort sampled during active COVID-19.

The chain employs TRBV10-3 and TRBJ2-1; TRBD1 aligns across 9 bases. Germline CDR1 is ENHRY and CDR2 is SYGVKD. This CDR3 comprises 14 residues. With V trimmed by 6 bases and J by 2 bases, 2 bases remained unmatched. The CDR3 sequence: CAIRDRGAYNEQFF. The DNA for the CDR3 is TGTGCCATCAGGGACAGGGGCGCCTACAATGAGCAGTTCTTC.

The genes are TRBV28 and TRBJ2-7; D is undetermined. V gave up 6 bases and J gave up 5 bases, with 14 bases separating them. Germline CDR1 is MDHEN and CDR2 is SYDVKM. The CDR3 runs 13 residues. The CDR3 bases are TGTGCCAGCAGCTCTTTGCCACGGGACGAGCAGTACTTC. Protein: CASSSLPRDEQYF.

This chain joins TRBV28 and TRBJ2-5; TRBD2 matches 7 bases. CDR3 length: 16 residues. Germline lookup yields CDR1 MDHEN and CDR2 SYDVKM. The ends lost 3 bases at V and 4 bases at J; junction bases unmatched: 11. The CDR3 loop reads CASSLAGAAGRETQYF. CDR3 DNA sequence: TGTGCCAGCAGTTTGGCGGGAGCGGCTGGCAGAGAGACCCAGTACTTC. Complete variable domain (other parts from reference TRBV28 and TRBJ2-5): DVKVTQSSRYLVKRTGEKVFLECVQDMDHENMFWYRQDPGLGLRLIYFSYDVKMKEKGDIPEGYSVSREKKERFSLILESASTNQTSMYLCASSLAGAAGRETQYFGPGTRLLVL.

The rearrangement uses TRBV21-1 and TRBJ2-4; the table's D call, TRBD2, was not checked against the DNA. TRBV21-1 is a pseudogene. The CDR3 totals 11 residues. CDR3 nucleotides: TGTGCCACCCACACAACTAGTCTTCAGTACTTC. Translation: CATHTTSLQYF.

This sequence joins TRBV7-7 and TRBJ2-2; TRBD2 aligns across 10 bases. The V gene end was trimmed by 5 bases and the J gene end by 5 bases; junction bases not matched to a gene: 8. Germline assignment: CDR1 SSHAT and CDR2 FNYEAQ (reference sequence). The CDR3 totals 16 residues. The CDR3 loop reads CASSHKREGPTGELFF. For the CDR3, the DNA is TGTGCCAGCAGCCACAAGCGGGAGGGCCCGACCGGGGAGCTGTTTTTT.

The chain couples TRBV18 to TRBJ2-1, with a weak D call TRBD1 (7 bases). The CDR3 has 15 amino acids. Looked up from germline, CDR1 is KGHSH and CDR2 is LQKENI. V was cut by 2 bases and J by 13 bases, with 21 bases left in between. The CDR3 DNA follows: TGTGCCAGCTCACCATCCGCCACGACAGGGCGGGATCAGTTCTTC. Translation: CASSPSATTGRDQFF.

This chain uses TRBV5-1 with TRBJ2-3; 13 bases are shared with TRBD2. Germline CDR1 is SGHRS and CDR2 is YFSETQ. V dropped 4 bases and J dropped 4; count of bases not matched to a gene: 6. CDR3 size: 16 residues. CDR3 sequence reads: CASSKTSGGAPDTQYF. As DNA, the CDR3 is TGCGCCAGCAGCAAAACTAGCGGGGGGGCACCAGATACGCAGTATTTT. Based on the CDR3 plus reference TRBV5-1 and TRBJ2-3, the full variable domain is KAGVTQTPRYLIKTRGQQVTLSCSPISGHRSVSWYQQTPGQGLQFLFEYFSETQRNKGNFPGRFSGRQFSNSRSEMNVSTLELGDSALYLCASSKTSGGAPDTQYFGPGTRLTVL.

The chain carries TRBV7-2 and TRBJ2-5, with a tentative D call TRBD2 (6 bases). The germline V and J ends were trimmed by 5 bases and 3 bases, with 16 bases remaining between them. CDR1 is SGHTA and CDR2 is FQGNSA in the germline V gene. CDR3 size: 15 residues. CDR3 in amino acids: CASSKGRGAEETQYF. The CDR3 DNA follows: TGTGCCAGCAGCAAAGGGCGCGGGGCGGAAGAGACCCAGTACTTC. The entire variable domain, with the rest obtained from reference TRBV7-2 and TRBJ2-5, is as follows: GAGVSQSPSNKVTEKGKDVELRCDPISGHTALYWYRQSLGQGLEFLIYFQGNSAPDKSGLPSDRFSAERTGGSVSTLTIQRTQQEDSAVYLCASSKGRGAEETQYFGPGTRLLVL.

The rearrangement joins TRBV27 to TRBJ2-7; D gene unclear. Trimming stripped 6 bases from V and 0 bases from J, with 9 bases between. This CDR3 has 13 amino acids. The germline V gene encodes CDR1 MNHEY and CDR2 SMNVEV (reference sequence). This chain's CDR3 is CASSYAISYEQYF. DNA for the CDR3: TGTGCCAGCAGCTACGCAATCTCCTACGAGCAGTACTTC.

The CDR3 sequence: CASSLDRGSTDTQYF. DNA of the CDR3: TGTGCCAGCAGCTTAGATAGGGGTAGCACAGATACGCAGTATTTT. The chain is built from TRBV7-8 and TRBJ2-3, with D possibly being TRBD1 (5 bases). CDR1 and CDR2 from the germline V gene are SGHVS and FQNEAQ. V was shortened by 1 base and J by 0 bases, with 8 bases between the two germline ends. CDR3 length: 15 amino acids.

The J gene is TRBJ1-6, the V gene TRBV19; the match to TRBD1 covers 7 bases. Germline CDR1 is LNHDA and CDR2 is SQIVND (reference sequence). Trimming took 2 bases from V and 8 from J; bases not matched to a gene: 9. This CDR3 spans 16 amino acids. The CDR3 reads CASSIRPTGTDSPLHF. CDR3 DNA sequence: TGTGCCAGTAGTATACGCCCGACAGGGACGGATTCACCCCTCCACTTT.

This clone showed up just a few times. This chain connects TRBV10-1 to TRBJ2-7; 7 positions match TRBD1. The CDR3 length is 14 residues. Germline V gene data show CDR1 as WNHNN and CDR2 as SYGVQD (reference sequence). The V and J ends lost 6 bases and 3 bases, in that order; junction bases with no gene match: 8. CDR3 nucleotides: TGCGCCAGCAGCTTACCGGGACAGCGCTACGAGCAGTACTTC. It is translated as CASSLPGQRYEQYF.

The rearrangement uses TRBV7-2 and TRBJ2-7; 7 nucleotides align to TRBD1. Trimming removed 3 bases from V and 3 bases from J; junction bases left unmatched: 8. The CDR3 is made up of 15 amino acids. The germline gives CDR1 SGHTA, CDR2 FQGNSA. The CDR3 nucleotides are TGTGCCAGCAGCTTGACTCCGGGACAGTACTACGAGCAGTACTTC. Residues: CASSLTPGQYYEQYF.

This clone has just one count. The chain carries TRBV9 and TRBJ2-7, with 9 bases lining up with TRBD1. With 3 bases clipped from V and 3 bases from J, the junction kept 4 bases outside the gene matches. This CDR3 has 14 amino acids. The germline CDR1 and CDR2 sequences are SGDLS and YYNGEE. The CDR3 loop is CASSAGQGGYEQYF. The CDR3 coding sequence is TGTGCCAGCAGCGCGGGACAGGGTGGCTACGAGCAGTACTTC.

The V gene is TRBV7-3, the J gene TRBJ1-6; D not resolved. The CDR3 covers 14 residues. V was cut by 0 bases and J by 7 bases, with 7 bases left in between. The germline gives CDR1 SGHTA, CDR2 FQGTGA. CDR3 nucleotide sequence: TGTGCCAGCAGCTTAACGGCCAGGAATTCACCCCTCCACTTT. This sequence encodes CASSLTARNSPLHF.

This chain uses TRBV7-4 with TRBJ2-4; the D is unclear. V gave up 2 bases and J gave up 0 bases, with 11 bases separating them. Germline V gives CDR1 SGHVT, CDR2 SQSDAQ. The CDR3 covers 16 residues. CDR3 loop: CASSLQERLAKNIQYF. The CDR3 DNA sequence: TGTGCCAGCAGCTTACAGGAACGGCTAGCCAAAAACATTCAGTACTTC.

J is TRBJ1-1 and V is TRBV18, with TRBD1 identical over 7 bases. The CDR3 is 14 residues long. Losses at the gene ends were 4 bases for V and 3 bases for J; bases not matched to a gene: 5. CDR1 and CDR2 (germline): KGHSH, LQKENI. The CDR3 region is CASSRDRGDTEAFF. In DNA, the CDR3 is TGTGCCAGCTCACGGGACAGAGGGGACACTGAAGCTTTCTTT.

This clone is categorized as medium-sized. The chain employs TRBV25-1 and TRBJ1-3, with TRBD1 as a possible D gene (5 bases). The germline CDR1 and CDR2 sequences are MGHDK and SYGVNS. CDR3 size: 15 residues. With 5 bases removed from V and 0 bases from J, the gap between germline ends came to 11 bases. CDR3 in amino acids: CASSPPRVSGNTIYF. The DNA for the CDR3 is TGTGCCAGCAGTCCGCCCAGGGTCTCTGGAAACACCATATATTTT.

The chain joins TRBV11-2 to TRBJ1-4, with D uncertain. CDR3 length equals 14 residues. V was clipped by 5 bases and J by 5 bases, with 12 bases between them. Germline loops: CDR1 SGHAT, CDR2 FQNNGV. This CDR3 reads CASSPRSGNEKLFF. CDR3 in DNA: TGTGCCAGCAGCCCCCGAAGCGGAAATGAAAAACTGTTTTTT.

The CDR3 is CASSQDRRSNQPQHF. The CDR3 nucleotides are TGTGCCAGCAGCCAAGACCGGAGGAGCAATCAGCCCCAGCATTTT. The chain joins TRBV4-2 to TRBJ1-5; D unresolved. Germline lookup yields CDR1 LGHNA and CDR2 YNFKEQ. The CDR3 is 15 amino acids. Trimming shortened V by 0 bases and J by 1 base, and 7 bases separated the two germline ends.

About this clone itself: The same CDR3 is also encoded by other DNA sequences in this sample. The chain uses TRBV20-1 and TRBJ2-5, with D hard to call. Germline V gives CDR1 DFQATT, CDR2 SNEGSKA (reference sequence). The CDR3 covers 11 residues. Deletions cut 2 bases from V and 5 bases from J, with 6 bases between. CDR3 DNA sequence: TGCAGTGCTAGATCTAGGGAGACCCAGTACTTC. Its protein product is CSARSRETQYF.

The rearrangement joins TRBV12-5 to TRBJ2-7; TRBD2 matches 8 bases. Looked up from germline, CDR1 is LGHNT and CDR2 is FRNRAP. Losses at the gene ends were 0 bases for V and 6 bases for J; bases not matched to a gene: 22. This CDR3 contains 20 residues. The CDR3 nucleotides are TGTGCTAGTGGTTTGGTCCATTCGGCGGGGGGTACGGGAGCCCCTCGCGAGCAGTACTTC. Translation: CASGLVHSAGGTGAPREQYF.

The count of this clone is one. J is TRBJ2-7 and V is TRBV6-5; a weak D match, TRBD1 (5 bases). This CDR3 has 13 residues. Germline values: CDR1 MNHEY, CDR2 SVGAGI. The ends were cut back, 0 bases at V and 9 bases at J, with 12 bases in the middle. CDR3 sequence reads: CASSYSDNSGQYF. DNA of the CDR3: TGTGCCAGCAGTTACTCGGACAATTCGGGGCAGTACTTC.

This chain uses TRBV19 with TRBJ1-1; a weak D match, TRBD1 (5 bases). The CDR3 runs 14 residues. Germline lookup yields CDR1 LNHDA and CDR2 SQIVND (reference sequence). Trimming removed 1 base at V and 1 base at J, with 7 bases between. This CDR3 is CASSIGTRNTEAFF. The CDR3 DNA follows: TGTGCCAGTAGTATAGGGACACGGAACACTGAAGCTTTCTTT.

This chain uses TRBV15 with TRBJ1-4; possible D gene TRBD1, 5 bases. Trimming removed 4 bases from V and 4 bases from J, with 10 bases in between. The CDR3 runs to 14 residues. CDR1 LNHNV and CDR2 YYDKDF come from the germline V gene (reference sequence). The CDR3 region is CATSIRVGNEKLFF. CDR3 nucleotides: TGTGCCACCAGCATCAGGGTGGGTAATGAAAAACTGTTTTTT.

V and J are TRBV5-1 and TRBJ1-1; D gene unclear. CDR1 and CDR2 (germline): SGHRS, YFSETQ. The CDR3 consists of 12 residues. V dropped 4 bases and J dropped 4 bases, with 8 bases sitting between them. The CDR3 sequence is CASSPPGTEAFF. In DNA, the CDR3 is TGCGCCAGCAGCCCTCCCGGCACTGAAGCTTTCTTT.

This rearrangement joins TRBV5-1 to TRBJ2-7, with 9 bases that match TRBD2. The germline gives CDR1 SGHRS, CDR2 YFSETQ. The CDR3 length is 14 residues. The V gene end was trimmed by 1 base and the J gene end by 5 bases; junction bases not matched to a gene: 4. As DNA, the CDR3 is TGCGCCAGCAGCTTGACAGCGGGGGGCGACGAGCAGTACTTC. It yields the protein CASSLTAGGDEQYF.

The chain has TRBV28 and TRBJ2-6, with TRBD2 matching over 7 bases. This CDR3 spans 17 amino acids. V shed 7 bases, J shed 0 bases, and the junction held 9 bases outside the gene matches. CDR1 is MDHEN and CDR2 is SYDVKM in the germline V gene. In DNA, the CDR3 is TGTGCCAGCACTGGTGGGGAGGGGTACTCTGGGGCCAACGTCCTGACTTTC. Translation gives CASTGGEGYSGANVLTF. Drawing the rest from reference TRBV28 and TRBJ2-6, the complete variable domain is DVKVTQSSRYLVKRTGEKVFLECVQDMDHENMFWYRQDPGLGLRLIYFSYDVKMKEKGDIPEGYSVSREKKERFSLILESASTNQTSMYLCASTGGEGYSGANVLTFGAGSRLTVL.

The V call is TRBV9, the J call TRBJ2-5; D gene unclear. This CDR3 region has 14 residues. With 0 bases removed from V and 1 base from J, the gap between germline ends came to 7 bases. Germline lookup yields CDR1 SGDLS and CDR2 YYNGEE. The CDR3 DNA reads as TGTGCCAGCAGCGTAGAAGCGTTCCAAGAGACCCAGTACTTC. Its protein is CASSVEAFQETQYF.

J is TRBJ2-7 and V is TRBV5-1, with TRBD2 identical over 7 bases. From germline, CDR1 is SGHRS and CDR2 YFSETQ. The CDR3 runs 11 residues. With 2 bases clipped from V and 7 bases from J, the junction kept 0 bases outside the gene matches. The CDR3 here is CASSFGREQYF. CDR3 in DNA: TGCGCCAGCAGCTTCGGGAGGGAGCAGTACTTC.

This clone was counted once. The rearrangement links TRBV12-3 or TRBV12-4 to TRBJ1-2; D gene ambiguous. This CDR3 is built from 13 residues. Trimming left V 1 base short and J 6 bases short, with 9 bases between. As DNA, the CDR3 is TGTGCCAGCAGTTTAGGCAGAGGAGATGGCTACACCTTC. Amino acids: CASSLGRGDGYTF.

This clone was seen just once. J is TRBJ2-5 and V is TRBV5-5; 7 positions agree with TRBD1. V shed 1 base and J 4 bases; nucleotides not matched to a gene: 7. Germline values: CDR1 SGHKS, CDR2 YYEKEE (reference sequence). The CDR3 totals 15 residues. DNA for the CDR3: TGTGCCAGCAGCTTGTTTTTAGGGGGCGGAGAGACCCAGTACTTC. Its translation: CASSLFLGGGETQYF.